This entry lists 27 T cell receptor beta chains sequenced from one sample in a study of blood T cells in healthy people across ages (dated by TCRdb to the mid-2010s). Library preparation was by 5' RACE. The data were produced on an Illumina HiSeq 2500. A second PCR of about 6 to 12 cycles was performed with a sample-barcoded 5' primer and a J-beta primer mix. TCRdb applied fastp at Q25 and MiXCR to the public reads, then kept only in-frame beta chains. Rows with a matching CDR3 protein are joined into one entry that keeps the most common DNA and genes. This sample lists 790,000 or so distinct CDR3 sequences; 56% were detected once. Clones ranked in the top ten supply around 25% of the sample. The sample consisted of blood. The receptors derive from a man aged 35-49 years in good health.

CDR3 coding DNA: TGTGCCAGCAGTGCCCTAATAGCGGGGGGGGCAGATACGCAGTATTTT. It codes for CASSALIAGGADTQYF. V is TRBV2 and J is TRBJ2-3; 11 bases match TRBD2. The trim removed 4 bases at V and 4 bases at J, leaving 7 bases unmatched. Germline V CDR1 and CDR2: SNHLY, FYNNEI. This CDR3 is 16 amino acids long.

The V and J genes are TRBV20-1 and TRBJ2-7, with D possibly matching TRBD1 (5 bases). V was cut by 3 bases and J by 1 base, with 19 bases left in between. Germline-derived CDR1 and CDR2 are DFQATT and SNEGSKA (reference sequence). The CDR3 extends over 16 amino acids. The CDR3 coding sequence is TGCAGTGCTAGTCCTAGGGGAAGCCTAACATCCTACGAGCAGTACTTC. Encoded protein: CSASPRGSLTSYEQYF.

This chain connects TRBV2 to TRBJ2-7, with 7 bases lining up with TRBD1. The CDR3 has 14 residues. Germline values: CDR1 SNHLY, CDR2 FYNNEI. The V and J ends lost 3 bases and 4 bases, in that order; junction bases with no gene match: 6. The CDR3 sequence is CASSERQGEYEQYF. In DNA form, the CDR3 reads TGTGCCAGCAGTGAGAGACAGGGCGAATACGAGCAGTACTTC. The entire variable domain, with the rest obtained from reference TRBV2 and TRBJ2-7, is as follows: EPEVTQTPSHQVTQMGQEVILRCVPISNHLYFYWYRQILGQKVEFLVSFYNNEISEKSEIFDDQFSVERPDGSNFTLKIRSTKLEDSAMYFCASSERQGEYEQYFGPGTRLTVT.

This clonotype was seen only a few times. The chain couples TRBV29-1 to TRBJ2-3, with D perhaps matching TRBD2 (7 bases). With 6 bases removed from V and 3 bases from J, the gap between germline ends came to 13 bases. The CDR3 covers 13 residues. Germline assignment: CDR1 SQVTM and CDR2 ANQGSEA. The CDR3 reads CSVTRGRTDTQYF. Here the CDR3 DNA reads TGCAGCGTCACGCGGGGGCGTACAGATACGCAGTATTTT.

The rearrangement uses TRBV29-1 and TRBJ1-2; D is possibly TRBD1 (6 bases). The CDR3 has 14 amino acids. Trimming took 6 bases from V and 5 from J, leaving 19 bases between them. CDR1 is SQVTM and CDR2 is ANQGSEA in the germline V gene. The DNA of the CDR3 is TGCAGCGTCGCAACAGGGAAGTCTGATTATGGCTACACCTTC. This encodes CSVATGKSDYGYTF.

The chain joins TRBV9 to TRBJ2-1; 11 positions match TRBD2. This CDR3 has 15 residues. Germline V lookup: CDR1 SGDLS, CDR2 YYNGEE. The ends lost 0 bases at V and 9 bases at J; junction bases unmatched: 5. CDR3 protein: CASSVVLAGVSEQFF. CDR3 sequence (DNA): TGTGCCAGCAGCGTAGTACTAGCGGGAGTTAGTGAGCAGTTCTTC.

The chain couples TRBV7-9 to TRBJ2-7; no definite D call. The better agreement between TRBJ2-5 and the DNA end casts doubt on the J call. Germline CDR1 reads SEHNR; CDR2 reads FQNEAQ (reference sequence). The CDR3 spans 17 residues. CDR3 protein: CASSLGQSVHARETQYF. CDR3 nucleotides: TGTGCCAGCAGCTTAGGGCAGTCAGTCCATGCCCGGGAGACCCAGTACTTC.

The chain has TRBV28 and TRBJ2-5; D gene ambiguous. The J call may be faulty, since TRBJ2-7 better matches the DNA end. The CDR3 is 14 amino acids. CDR1 MDHEN and CDR2 SYDVKM come from the germline V gene. The CDR3 nucleotides are TGTGCCAGCAGTTTAAGGGCAGGAAAGTACGAGCAGTACTTC. Encoded protein: CASSLRAGKYEQYF.

This clonotype appeared once. V is TRBV4-3 and J is TRBJ2-1, with 8 bases aligning to TRBD2. V was clipped by 1 base and J by 4 bases; unmatched bases: 6. The CDR3 totals 16 residues. Germline V gene lookup returns CDR1 LGHNA and CDR2 YSLEER. CDR3 in DNA: TGCGCCAGCAGCCAAGTGGGGGAGCGGGAGTACAATGAGCAGTTCTTC. Protein sequence: CASSQVGEREYNEQFF.

This clonotype has just a few counts. The J gene is TRBJ2-7, the V gene TRBV2, with D perhaps TRBD1 or TRBD2 (5 bases each). The V and J ends lost 6 bases and 6 bases respectively, with 15 bases between them. The CDR3 loop spans 13 amino acids. The germline gives CDR1 SNHLY, CDR2 FYNNEI. The CDR3 bases are TGTGCCAGCAGGGGGGAAATACGGGGCGAGCAGTACTTC. The encoded protein is CASRGEIRGEQYF.

This chain connects TRBV12-3 or TRBV12-4 to TRBJ2-3, with D possibly matching TRBD2 (6 bases). The CDR3 spans 18 residues. Between the trimmed V and J ends, which lost 2 bases and 4 bases, there was a span of 22 bases. Here the CDR3 reads CASSLSRLLRGTPDTQYF. The DNA of the CDR3 is TGTGCCAGCAGTTTATCCCGGCTACTGCGGGGCACTCCAGATACGCAGTATTTT.

This clonotype appeared a few times. The genes are TRBV11-2 and TRBJ2-6; tentatively, D is TRBD1 (6 bases). The CDR3 runs 17 residues. V dropped 2 bases and J dropped 0 bases, with 11 bases sitting between them. Germline CDR1 is SGHAT and CDR2 is FQNNGV. The CDR3: CASSLRTVNSGANVLTF. CDR3 in DNA: TGTGCCAGCAGCTTAAGGACAGTCAACTCTGGGGCCAACGTCCTGACTTTC.

V usage is TRBV4-1 and J usage is TRBJ2-1; 13 bases line up with TRBD2. The ends lost 3 bases at V and 10 bases at J; junction bases unmatched: 6. CDR1 is MGHRA, CDR2 YSYEKL, per germline. The CDR3 runs to 15 residues. The CDR3 DNA is TGCGCCAGCAGCCAGGGGACTAGCGGGAAGACGGAGCAGTTCTTC. Amino acids: CASSQGTSGKTEQFF.

The chain employs TRBV18 and TRBJ2-4, with D hard to call. With the DNA end fitting TRBJ2-7 better, the J assignment may be wrong. The CDR3 has 13 residues. Germline CDR1 KGHSH, CDR2 LQKENI. The CDR3 DNA reads as TGTGCCAGCTCACAAGGTATAGAGTACGAGCAGTACTTC. Protein sequence: CASSQGIEYEQYF.

The chain couples TRBV9 to TRBJ2-3; 13 nucleotides align to TRBD2. This CDR3 region has 19 residues. Trimming removed 4 bases from V and 4 bases from J; junction bases left unmatched: 15. Germline CDR1 SGDLS, CDR2 YYNGEE. The CDR3 sequence is CASSPEGLAGLLVPDTQYF. The CDR3 DNA follows: TGTGCCAGCAGCCCAGAGGGACTAGCGGGACTCTTGGTCCCAGATACGCAGTATTTT.

The V gene is TRBV27, the J gene TRBJ2-1; D gene ambiguous. The germline V gene encodes CDR1 MNHEY and CDR2 SMNVEV (reference sequence). The CDR3 length is 15 residues. Trimming shortened V by 5 bases and J by 3 bases, and 14 bases separated the two germline ends. In DNA form, the CDR3 reads TGTGCCAGCAGTCAAATCCCCTTAGGCTACAATGAGCAGTTCTTC. Amino acids: CASSQIPLGYNEQFF.

This rearrangement joins TRBV21-1 to TRBJ2-7; TRBD1 is the table's D call and was not checked against the DNA. TRBV21-1 is flagged as a pseudogene. This CDR3 comprises 11 residues. The CDR3 DNA reads as TGTGCCATGGACACCCCCTACGAGCAGTACTTC. Residues: CAMDTPYEQYF.

The gene calls are TRBV7-2 and TRBJ2-7; D may correspond to TRBD1 or TRBD2 (5 bases each). With 7 bases removed from V and 6 bases from J, the gap between germline ends came to 16 bases. The germline V gene has CDR1 SGHTA and CDR2 FQGNSA. CDR3 length: 13 residues. In nucleotides, the CDR3 is TGTGCCAGCACCCCCTTGATGGGGACCGAGCAGTACTTC. This gives the protein CASTPLMGTEQYF.

V gene TRBV6-6 combines with J gene TRBJ2-5; D remains unclear. The end of the DNA fits TRBJ2-7 better, so the J call may be wrong. The germline CDR1 and CDR2 sequences are MNHNY and SVGAGI (reference sequence). The CDR3 is 14 amino acids. CDR3 sequence: CASSFESLENEQYF. DNA for the CDR3: TGTGCCAGCAGCTTCGAATCCCTAGAAAACGAGCAGTACTTC.

DNA for the CDR3: TGTGCCAGCAGCCAAGATCTCGGAGGGAAGCATGGCTACACCTTC. Amino acid sequence: CASSQDLGGKHGYTF. This sequence joins TRBV4-2 and TRBJ1-2; no definite D call. The V end was cut by 0 bases, the J end by 6 bases, with 14 bases between. The length of the CDR3 is 15 residues. Germline lookup yields CDR1 LGHNA and CDR2 YNFKEQ.

The chain links TRBV29-1 to TRBJ2-3, with D possibly matching TRBD2 (6 bases). Trimming removed 4 bases at V and 6 bases at J, with 20 bases between. Germline CDR1 SQVTM, CDR2 ANQGSEA. The CDR3 is 15 residues long. CDR3 DNA: TGCAGCGTTGGAGGGGACTCCTCGCACCCGGATACGCAGTATTTT. It is translated as CSVGGDSSHPDTQYF.

The chain has TRBV6-6 and TRBJ1-2; TRBD1 aligns across 7 bases. The CDR3 runs to 13 residues. Germline CDR1 is MNHNY and CDR2 is SVGAGI (reference sequence). J lost 3 bases, V lost 5 bases, and 3 bases had no gene match. CDR3 nucleotide sequence: TGTGCCAGCAGTGACGACAGGGACTATGGCTACACCTTC. This gives the protein CASSDDRDYGYTF.

This clonotype was picked up one time. The chain uses TRBV15 and TRBJ2-3, with D unresolved. This CDR3 region has 13 residues. Germline V gives CDR1 LNHNV, CDR2 YYDKDF (reference sequence). V lost 1 base to trimming and J lost 2 bases, with 4 bases between them. CDR3 nucleotides: TGTGCCACCAGCAGAGGAGCCACAGATACGCAGTATTTT. Its protein product is CATSRGATDTQYF.

Ten or more counts support this clonotype. The rearrangement uses TRBV3-1 and TRBJ2-7; D call uncertain. From germline, CDR1 is LGHDT and CDR2 YNNKEL (reference sequence). V was pared by 3 bases and J by 3 bases, with 9 bases between. CDR3 length equals 13 residues. CDR3 in amino acids: CASSHSNIYEQYF. CDR3 nucleotide sequence: TGTGCCAGCAGCCACTCTAACATCTACGAGCAGTACTTC.

The chain couples TRBV7-2 to TRBJ2-5; D possibly corresponds to TRBD2 (5 bases). The CDR3 loop spans 14 amino acids. Per the germline V gene, CDR1 is SGHTA and CDR2 is FQGNSA. V was pared by 4 bases and J by 5 bases, with 14 bases between. The DNA of the CDR3 is TGTGCCAGCAGCTCCGGGGTTAAAGGGGAGACCCAGTACTTC. Translating it yields CASSSGVKGETQYF.

The chain has TRBV6-5 and TRBJ2-1, with 10 positions matching TRBD2. The V segment lost 2 bases and the J segment 4 bases; nucleotides outside the gene matches: 5. Germline V gene lookup returns CDR1 MNHEY and CDR2 SVGAGI. The CDR3 loop spans 16 amino acids. The CDR3 spells CASSYRASGGYNEQFF. In nucleotides, the CDR3 is TGTGCCAGCAGTTACCGGGCTAGCGGGGGTTACAATGAGCAGTTCTTC.

The chain employs TRBV29-1 and TRBJ2-3, with 10 bases aligning to TRBD2. Unmatched junction bases numbered 9, after V lost 3 bases and J lost 0 bases. In germline, CDR1 is SQVTM, CDR2 ANQGSEA. CDR3 length equals 17 residues. CDR3 DNA: TGCAGCGTTGAGGGTCTAGCGGGAGTTTCCAGCACAGATACGCAGTATTTT. Its translation is CSVEGLAGVSSTDTQYF.